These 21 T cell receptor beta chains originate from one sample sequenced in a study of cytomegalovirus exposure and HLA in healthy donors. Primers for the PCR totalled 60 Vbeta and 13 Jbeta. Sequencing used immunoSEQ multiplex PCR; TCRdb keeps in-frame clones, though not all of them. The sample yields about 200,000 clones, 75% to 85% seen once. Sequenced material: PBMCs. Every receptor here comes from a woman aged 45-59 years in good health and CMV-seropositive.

DNA for the CDR3: TGCGCCAGCAGCCAAGATGGCAGGGTGACAGATACGCAGTATTTT. Translated, it gives CASSQDGRVTDTQYF. J is TRBJ2-3 and V is TRBV4-3; weak D call: TRBD1 (5 bases). The CDR3 covers 15 residues. Between the trimmed V and J ends, which lost 0 bases and 3 bases, there was a span of 10 bases. CDR1 and CDR2 (germline): LGHNA, YSLEER.

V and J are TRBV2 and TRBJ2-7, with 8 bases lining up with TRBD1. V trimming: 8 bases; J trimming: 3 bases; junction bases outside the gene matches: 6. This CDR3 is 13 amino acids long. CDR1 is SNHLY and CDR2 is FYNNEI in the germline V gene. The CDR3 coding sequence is TGTGCCAGCGGAAGACAGGGGAACTACGAGCAGTACTTC. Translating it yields CASGRQGNYEQYF.

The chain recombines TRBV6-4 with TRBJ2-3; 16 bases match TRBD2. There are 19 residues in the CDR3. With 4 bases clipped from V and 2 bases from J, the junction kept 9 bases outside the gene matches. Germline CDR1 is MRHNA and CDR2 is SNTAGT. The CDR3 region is CASSAGTSGRETYTDTQYF. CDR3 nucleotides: TGTGCCAGCAGTGCGGGGACTAGCGGGAGGGAGACCTACACAGATACGCAGTATTTT.

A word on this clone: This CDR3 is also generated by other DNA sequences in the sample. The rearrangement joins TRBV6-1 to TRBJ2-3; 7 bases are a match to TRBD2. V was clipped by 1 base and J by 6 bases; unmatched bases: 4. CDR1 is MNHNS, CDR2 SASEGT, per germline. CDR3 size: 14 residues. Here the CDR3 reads CASSEGAGVDTQYF. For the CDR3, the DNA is TGTGCCAGCAGTGAAGGGGCGGGGGTTGATACGCAGTATTTT.

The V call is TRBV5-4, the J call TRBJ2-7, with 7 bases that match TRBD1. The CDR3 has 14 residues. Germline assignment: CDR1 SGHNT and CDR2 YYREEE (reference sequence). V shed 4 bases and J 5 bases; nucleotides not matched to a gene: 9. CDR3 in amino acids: CASSRQGPRDEQYF. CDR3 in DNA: TGTGCCAGCAGCCGACAGGGCCCTAGGGACGAGCAGTACTTC.

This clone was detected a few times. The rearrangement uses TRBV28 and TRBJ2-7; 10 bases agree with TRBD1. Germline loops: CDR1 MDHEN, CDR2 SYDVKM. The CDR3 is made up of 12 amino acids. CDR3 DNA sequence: TGTGGGACGACAGGGGGCTTCGACGAGCAGTACTTC. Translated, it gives CGTTGGFDEQYF.

The CDR3 nucleotides read TGTGCCGGCCTAGAGACCCAGTACTTC. The encoded protein is CAGLETQYF. This sequence joins TRBV9 and TRBJ2-5; D not resolved. The germline CDR1 and CDR2 sequences are SGDLS and YYNGEE. V lost 10 bases, J lost 4 bases, and 5 bases lay in between. The CDR3 covers 9 residues.

Here the CDR3 DNA reads TGTGCCAGCTCACGTCGACTAGCAGACACCGGGGAGCTGTTTTTT. As protein: CASSRRLADTGELFF. This chain uses TRBV18 with TRBJ2-2; 7 positions match TRBD2. The CDR3 runs to 15 residues. J was trimmed by 3 bases and V by 4 bases; bases with no gene match: 5. Per the germline V gene, CDR1 is KGHSH and CDR2 is LQKENI.

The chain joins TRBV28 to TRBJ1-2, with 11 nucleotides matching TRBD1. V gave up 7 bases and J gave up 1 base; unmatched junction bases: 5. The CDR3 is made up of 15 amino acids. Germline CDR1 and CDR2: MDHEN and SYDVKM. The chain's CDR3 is CASTGTGGRNYGYTF. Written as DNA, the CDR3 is TGTGCCAGCACCGGGACAGGGGGGCGTAACTATGGCTACACCTTC.

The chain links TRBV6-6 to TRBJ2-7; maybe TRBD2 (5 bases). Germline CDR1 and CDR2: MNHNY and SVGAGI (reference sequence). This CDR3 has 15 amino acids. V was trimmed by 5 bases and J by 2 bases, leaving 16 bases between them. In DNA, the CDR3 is TGTGCCAGCAGTCCGTTAGCGCCTTCCCCCTACGAGCAGTACTTC. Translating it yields CASSPLAPSPYEQYF.

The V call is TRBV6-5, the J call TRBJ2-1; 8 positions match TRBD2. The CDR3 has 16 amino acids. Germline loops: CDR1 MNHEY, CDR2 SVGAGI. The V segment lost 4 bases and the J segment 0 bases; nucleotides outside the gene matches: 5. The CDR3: CASSWVGRASYNEQFF. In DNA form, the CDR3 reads TGTGCCAGCAGTTGGGTCGGGAGGGCCTCCTACAATGAGCAGTTCTTC.

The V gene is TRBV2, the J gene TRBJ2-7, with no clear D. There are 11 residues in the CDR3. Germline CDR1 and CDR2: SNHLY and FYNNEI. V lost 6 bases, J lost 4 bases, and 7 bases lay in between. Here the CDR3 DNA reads TGTGCCAGCAGCTCCCAGTACGAGCAGTACTTC. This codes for CASSSQYEQYF.

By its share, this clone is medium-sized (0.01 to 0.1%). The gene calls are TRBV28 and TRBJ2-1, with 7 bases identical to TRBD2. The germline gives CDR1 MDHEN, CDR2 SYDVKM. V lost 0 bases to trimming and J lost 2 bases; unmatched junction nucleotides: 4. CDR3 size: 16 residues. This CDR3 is CASSLWAGVTYNEQFF. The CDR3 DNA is TGTGCCAGCAGTTTATGGGCGGGGGTAACCTACAATGAGCAGTTCTTC. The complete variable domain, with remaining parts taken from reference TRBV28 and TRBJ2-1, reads DVKVTQSSRYLVKRTGEKVFLECVQDMDHENMFWYRQDPGLGLRLIYFSYDVKMKEKGDIPEGYSVSREKKERFSLILESASTNQTSMYLCASSLWAGVTYNEQFFGPGTRLTVL.

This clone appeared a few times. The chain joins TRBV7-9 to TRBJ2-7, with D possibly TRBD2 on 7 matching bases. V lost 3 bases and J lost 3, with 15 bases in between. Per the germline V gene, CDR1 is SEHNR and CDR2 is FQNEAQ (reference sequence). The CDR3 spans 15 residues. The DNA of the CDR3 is TGTGCCAGCAGCTTGGAAGGGGGGGGTTACTACGAGCAGTACTTC. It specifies CASSLEGGGYYEQYF. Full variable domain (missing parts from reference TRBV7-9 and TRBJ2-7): DTGVSQNPRHKITKRGQNVTFRCDPISEHNRLYWYRQTLGQGPEFLTYFQNEAQLEKSRLLSDRFSAERPKGSFSTLEIQRTEQGDSAMYLCASSLEGGGYYEQYFGPGTRLTVT.

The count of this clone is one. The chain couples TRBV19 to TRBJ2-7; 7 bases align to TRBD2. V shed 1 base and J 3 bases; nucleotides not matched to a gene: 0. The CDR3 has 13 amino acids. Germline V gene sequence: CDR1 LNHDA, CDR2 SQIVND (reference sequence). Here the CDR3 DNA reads TGTGCCAGTAGTATAGGGACTAGCTACGAGCAGTACTTC. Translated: CASSIGTSYEQYF. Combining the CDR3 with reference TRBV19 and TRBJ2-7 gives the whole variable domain DGGITQSPKYLFRKEGQNVTLSCEQNLNHDAMYWYRQDPGQGLRLIYYSQIVNDFQKGDIAEGYSVSREKKESFPLTVTSAQKNPTAFYLCASSIGTSYEQYFGPGTRLTVT.

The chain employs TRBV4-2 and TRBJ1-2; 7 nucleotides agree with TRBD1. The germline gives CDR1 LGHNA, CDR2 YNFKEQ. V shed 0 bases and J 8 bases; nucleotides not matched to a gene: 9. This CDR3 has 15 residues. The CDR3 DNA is TGTGCCAGCAGCCAAGATACAGGGGTCCCTCTAGGCTACACCTTC. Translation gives CASSQDTGVPLGYTF.

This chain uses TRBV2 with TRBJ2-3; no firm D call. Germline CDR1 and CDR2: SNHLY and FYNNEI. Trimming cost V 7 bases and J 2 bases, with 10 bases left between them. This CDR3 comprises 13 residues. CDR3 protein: CASTVETTDTQYF. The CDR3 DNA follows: TGTGCCAGCACAGTGGAGACCACAGATACGCAGTATTTT.

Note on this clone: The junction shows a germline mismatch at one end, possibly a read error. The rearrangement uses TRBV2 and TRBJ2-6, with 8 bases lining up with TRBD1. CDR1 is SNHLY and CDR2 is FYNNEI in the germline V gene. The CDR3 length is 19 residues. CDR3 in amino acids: CASRPWGQAIYSGANGLTF. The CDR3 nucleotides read TGTGCCAGCAGACCCTGGGGACAGGCCATATACTCTGGGGCCAACGGCCTGACTTTC.

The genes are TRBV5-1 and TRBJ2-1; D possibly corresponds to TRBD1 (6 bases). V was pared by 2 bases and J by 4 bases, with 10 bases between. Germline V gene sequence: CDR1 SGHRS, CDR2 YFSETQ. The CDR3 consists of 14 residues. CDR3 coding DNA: TGCGCCAGCAGCTTCGGGACATCTTACAATGAGCAGTTCTTC. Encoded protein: CASSFGTSYNEQFF.

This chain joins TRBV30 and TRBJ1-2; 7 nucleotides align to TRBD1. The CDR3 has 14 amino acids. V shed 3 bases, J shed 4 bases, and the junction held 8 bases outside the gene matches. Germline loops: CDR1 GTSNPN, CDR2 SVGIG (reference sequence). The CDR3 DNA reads TGTGCCTGGAGGGCGAGACGACAGGGCTATGGCTACACCTTC. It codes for CAWRARRQGYGYTF.

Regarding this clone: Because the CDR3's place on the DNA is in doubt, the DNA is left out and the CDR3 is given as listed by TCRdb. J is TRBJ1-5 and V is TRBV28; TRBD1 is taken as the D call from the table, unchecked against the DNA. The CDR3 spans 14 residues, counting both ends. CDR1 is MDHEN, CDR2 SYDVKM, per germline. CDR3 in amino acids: CASSWGQGALGGHF.